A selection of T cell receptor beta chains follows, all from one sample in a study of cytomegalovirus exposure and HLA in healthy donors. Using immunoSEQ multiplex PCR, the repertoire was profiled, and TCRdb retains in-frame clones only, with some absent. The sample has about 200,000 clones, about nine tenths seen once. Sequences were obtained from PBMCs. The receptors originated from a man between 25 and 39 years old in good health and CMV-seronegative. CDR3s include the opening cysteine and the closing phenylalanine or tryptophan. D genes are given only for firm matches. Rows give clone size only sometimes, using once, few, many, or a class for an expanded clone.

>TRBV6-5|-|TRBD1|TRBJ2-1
TGTGCCAGCATTCGGGACAGGGGCTCATACAATGAGCAGTTCTTC
CASIRDRGSYNEQFF
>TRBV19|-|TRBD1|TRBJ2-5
TGTGCCAGTAGGCCAGCTGAGACAGGGGGGGGAGAGACCCAGTACTTC
CASRPAETGGGETQYF
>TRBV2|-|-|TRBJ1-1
TGTGCCAGCAGCCGGGGGGCGACAGTGATGAACACTGAAGCTTTCTTT
CASSRGATVMNTEAFF
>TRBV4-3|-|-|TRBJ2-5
TGCGCCAGCAGCCAAGATAAAAGGAAGAGGCACTTC
CASSQDKRKRHF
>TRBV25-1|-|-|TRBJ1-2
TGTGCCAGCAGTGAGAGCAGGGCTGATGGCTACACCTTC
CASSESRADGYTF
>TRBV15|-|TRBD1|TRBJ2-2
TGTGCCACCAGCAGAGATCAAAGACAGGGATATTCCGGGGAGCTGTTTTTT
CATSRDQRQGYSGELFF
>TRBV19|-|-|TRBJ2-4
TGTGCCAGTAGTTTAGACAGAAAAAACAGTCAGTACTTC
CASSLDRKNSQYF
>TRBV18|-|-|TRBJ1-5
TGTGCCAGCTCACCCCTCGGAAGCGCTAGCAATCAGCCCCAGCATTTT
CASSPLGSASNQPQHF
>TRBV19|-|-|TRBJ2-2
TGTGCCAGTAGTTTAACCGGGGAGCTGTTTTTT
CASSLTGELFF
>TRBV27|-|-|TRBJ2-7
TGTGCCAGCAGTTTATACGGGGGTCCCTACGAGCAGTACTTC
CASSLYGGPYEQYF
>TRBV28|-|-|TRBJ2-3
TGTGCCAGCAGACCGGGCACAGATACGCAGTATTTT
CASRPGTDTQYF
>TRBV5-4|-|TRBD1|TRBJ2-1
TGTGCCAGCAGCACCGAGGGGGCCCCCTACAATGAGCAGTTCTTC
CASSTEGAPYNEQFF
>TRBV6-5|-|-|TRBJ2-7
TGTGCCAGCAGCTCCGCCGGACTGCACTCCTACGAGCAGTACTTC
CASSSAGLHSYEQYF
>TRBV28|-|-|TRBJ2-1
TGTGCCAGCAGTCTACCAACTCAGGGTTTCTCCTACAATGAGCAGTTCTTC
CASSLPTQGFSYNEQFF
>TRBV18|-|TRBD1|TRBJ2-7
TGTGCCAGCTCACCAGAGGGGGCGAGGGAGCAGTACTTC
CASSPEGAREQYF
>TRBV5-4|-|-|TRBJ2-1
TGTGCCAGCAGCTTCCCCTCTCCTTCCTACAATGAGCAGTTCTTC
CASSFPSPSYNEQFF
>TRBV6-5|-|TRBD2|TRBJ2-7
TGTGCCAGCAGTCCGCCCTCGCGGGGGGTTTACGAGCAGTACTTC
CASSPPSRGVYEQYF
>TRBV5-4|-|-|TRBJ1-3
TGTGCCAGCAGCTTGCAACGGGGGGGGAATGGAAACACCATATATTTT
CASSLQRGGNGNTIYF
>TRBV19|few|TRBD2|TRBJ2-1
TGTGCCAGTAGTCCCGGACTAGCGGGAGTGTCCCTGAATGAGCAGTTCTTC
CASSPGLAGVSLNEQFF
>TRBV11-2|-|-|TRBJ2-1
TGTGCCAGCAGCTTAAGGGGGAGCTCCTACAATGAGCAGTTCTTC
CASSLRGSSYNEQFF
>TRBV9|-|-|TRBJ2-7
TGTGCCAGCAGCGTGGGCAGCCATTCGATCTCCTACGAGCAGTACTTC
CASSVGSHSISYEQYF
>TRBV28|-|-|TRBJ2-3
TGTGCCAGCAAAGAGGTGGAAACGTACACAGATACGCAGTATTTT
CASKEVETYTDTQYF
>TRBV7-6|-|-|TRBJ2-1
TGTGCCAGCAGCTTAGCCGGGTCGGGGGGCCTCTACAATGAGCAGTTCTTC
CASSLAGSGGLYNEQFF
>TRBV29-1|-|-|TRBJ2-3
TGCAGCGTTGAATGGGCTGTGAGCACAGATACGCAGTATTTT
CSVEWAVSTDTQYF
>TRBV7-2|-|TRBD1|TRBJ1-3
TGTGCCAGCAGCTTCTCCGGGACAGGTCTTCCCTCTGGAAACACCATATATTTT
CASSFSGTGLPSGNTIYF
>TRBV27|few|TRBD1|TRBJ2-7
TGTGCCAGCAGTCCGTGGACAGGGGGATCCTACGAGCAGTACTTC
CASSPWTGGSYEQYF
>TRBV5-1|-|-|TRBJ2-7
TGCGCCAGCAGCACCGACCGGCGGCACGAGCAGTACTTC
CASSTDRRHEQYF
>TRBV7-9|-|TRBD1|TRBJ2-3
TGTGCCAGCAGGGCTACGAGGGACAGGGTTACAGATACGCAGTATTTT
CASRATRDRVTDTQYF
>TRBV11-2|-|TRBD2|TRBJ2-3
TGTGCCAGCAGCTTAGACTGGACTAGCGGGAGAGGCACAGATACGCAGTATTTT
CASSLDWTSGRGTDTQYF
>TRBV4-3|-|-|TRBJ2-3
TGCGCCAGCAGCCAAAAGTCGCGTGCCTCTAGCACAGATACGCAGTATTTT
CASSQKSRASSTDTQYF
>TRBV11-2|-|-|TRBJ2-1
TGTGCCAGCAGCTTAACAAGGGGAACCTACAATGAGCAGTTCTTC
CASSLTRGTYNEQFF
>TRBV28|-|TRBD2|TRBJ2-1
TGTGCCAGCAGTAGAGCTCCGGGACTAGCGGGACACAATGAGCAGTTCTTC
CASSRAPGLAGHNEQFF
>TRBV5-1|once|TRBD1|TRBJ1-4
TGCGCCAGCAGGTCGCAGGACAGGGCAAATGAAAAACTGTTTTTT
CASRSQDRANEKLFF
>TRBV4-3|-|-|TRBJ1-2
TGCGCCAGCAGCCAAGGACGGGGGACCTATGGCTACACCTTC
CASSQGRGTYGYTF
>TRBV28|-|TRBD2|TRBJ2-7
TGTGCCAGCAGTTCGGGACTAGCGGGACTCTCCGAGCAGTACTTC
CASSSGLAGLSEQYF
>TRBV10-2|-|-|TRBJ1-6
TGCGCCAGCAGTGCAGAATATAATTCACCCCTCCACTTT
CASSAEYNSPLHF
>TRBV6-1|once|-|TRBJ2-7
TGTGCCAGCAGTGAATACGCCGGTCCGCTCTACGAGCAGTACTTC
CASSEYAGPLYEQYF
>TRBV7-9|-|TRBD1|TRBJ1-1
TGTGCCAGCGTACAGGGGAGGATGAACACTGAAGCTTTCTTT
CASVQGRMNTEAFF
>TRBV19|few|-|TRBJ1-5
TGTGCCAGTAGAGGACAACCCGTTAGCAATCAGCCCCAGCATTTT
CASRGQPVSNQPQHF
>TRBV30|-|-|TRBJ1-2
TGTGCCTGGAGTGAAGACAGGGGCTACACCTTC
CAWSEDRGYTF
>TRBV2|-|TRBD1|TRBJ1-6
TGTGCCAGCAGTGTCAGGGGGCAGAATTCACCCCTCCACTTT
CASSVRGQNSPLHF
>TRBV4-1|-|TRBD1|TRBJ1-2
TGCGCCAGCAGCCACCCGGGGACAGGTTCGGGAGGCTACACCTTC
CASSHPGTGSGGYTF
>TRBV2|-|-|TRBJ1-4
TGTGCCAGCAGGGTACAGGGTTCTAATGAAAAACTGTTTTTT
CASRVQGSNEKLFF
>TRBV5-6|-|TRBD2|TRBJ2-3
TGTGCCAGCAGCTCGGGGGGTAGCACAGATACGCAGTATTTT
CASSSGGSTDTQYF
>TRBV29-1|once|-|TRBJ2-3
TGCAGCGTTGATCGTATGGGCGGGGGCGGTAGCACAGATACGCAGTATTTT
CSVDRMGGGGSTDTQYF